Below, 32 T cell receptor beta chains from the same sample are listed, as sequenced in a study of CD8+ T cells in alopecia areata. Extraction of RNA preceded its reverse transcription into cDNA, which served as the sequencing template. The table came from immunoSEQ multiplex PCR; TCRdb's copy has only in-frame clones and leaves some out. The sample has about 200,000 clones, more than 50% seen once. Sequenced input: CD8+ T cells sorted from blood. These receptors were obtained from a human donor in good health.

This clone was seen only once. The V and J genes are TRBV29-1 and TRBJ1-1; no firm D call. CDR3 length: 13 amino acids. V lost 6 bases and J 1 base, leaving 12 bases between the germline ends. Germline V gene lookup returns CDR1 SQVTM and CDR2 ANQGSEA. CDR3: CSVVRRENTEAFF. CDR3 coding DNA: TGCAGCGTGGTCAGGAGGGAGAACACTGAAGCTTTCTTT.

CDR3 bases: TGTGCCAGCAGCCCGACGGGACAGGGGTATGGCTACACCTTC. This encodes CASSPTGQGYGYTF. This chain links TRBV11-2 with TRBJ1-2; 10 bases map to TRBD1. Per germline, CDR1 SGHAT and CDR2 FQNNGV. V was clipped by 5 bases and J by 5 bases; unmatched bases: 5. The CDR3 is made up of 14 amino acids.

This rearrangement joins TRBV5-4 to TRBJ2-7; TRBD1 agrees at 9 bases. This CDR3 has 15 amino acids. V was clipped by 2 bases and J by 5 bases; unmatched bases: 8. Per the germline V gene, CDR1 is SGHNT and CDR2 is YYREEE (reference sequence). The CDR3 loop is CASSFRGTGYHEQYF. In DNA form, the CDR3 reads TGTGCCAGCAGCTTTCGTGGGACAGGGTACCACGAGCAGTACTTC.

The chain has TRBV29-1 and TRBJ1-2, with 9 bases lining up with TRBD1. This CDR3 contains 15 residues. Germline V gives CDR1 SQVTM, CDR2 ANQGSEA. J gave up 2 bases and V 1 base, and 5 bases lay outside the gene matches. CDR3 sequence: CSVEGGTGPNYGYTF. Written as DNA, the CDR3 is TGCAGCGTTGAAGGAGGGACAGGGCCGAACTATGGCTACACCTTC. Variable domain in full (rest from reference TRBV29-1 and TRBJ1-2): SAVISQKPSRDICQRGTSLTIQCQVDSQVTMMFWYRQQPGQSLTLIATANQGSEATYESGFVIDKFPISRPNLTFSTLTVSNMSPEDSSIYLCSVEGGTGPNYGYTFGSGTRLTVV.

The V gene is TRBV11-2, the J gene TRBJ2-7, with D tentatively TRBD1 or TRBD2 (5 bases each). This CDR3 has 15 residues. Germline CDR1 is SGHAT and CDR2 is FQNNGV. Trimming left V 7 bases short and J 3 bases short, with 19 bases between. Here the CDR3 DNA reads TGTGCCAGCACCCAGGGTTTAGTTGAGGGCTACGAGCAGTACTTC. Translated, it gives CASTQGLVEGYEQYF.

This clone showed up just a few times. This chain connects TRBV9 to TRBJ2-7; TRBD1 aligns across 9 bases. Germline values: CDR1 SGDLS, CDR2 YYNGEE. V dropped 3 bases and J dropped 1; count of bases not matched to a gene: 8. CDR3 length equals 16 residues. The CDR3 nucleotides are TGTGCCAGCAGCGGAAACCCGGACAGGGGATCCTACGAGCAGTACTTC. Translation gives CASSGNPDRGSYEQYF.

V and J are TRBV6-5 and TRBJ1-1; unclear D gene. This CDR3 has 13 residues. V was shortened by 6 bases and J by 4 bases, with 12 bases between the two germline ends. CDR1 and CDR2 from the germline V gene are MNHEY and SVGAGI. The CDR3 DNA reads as TGTGCCAGCAGGGAGTGGGGAAGCACTGAAGCTTTCTTT. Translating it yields CASREWGSTEAFF.

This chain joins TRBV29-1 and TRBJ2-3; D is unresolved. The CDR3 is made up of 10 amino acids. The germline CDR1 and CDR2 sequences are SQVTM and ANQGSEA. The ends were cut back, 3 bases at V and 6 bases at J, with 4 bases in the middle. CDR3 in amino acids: CSVEGDTQYF. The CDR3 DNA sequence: TGCAGCGTTGAGGGGGATACGCAGTATTTT.

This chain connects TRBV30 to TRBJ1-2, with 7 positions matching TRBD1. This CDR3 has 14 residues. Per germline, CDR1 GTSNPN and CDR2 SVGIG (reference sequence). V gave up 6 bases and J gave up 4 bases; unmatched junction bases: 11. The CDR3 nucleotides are TGTGCCTGCCCGGGACAGCTGATTCCCTATGGCTACACCTTC. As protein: CACPGQLIPYGYTF. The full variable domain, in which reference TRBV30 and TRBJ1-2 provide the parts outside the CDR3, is SQTIHQWPATLVQPVGSPLSLECTVEGTSNPNLYWYRQAAGRGLQLLFYSVGIGQISSEVPQNLSASRPQDRQFILSSKKLLLSDSGFYLCACPGQLIPYGYTFGSGTRLTVV.

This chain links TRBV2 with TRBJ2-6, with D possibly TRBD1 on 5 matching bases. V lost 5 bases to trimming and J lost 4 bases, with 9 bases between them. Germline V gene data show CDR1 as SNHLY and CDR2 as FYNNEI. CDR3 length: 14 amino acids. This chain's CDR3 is CASSQGYGANVLTF. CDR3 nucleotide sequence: TGTGCCAGCAGTCAGGGCTACGGGGCCAACGTCCTGACTTTC. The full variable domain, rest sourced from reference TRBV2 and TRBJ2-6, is EPEVTQTPSHQVTQMGQEVILRCVPISNHLYFYWYRQILGQKVEFLVSFYNNEISEKSEIFDDQFSVERPDGSNFTLKIRSTKLEDSAMYFCASSQGYGANVLTFGAGSRLTVL.

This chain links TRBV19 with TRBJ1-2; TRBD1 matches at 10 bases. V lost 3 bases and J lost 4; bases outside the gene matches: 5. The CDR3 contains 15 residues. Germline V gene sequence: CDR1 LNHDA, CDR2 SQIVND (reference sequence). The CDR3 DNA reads TGTGCCAGTAGTATCGGGGGACAGGGGACCTATGGCTACACCTTC. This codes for CASSIGGQGTYGYTF. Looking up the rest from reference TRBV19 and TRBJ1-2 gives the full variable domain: DGGITQSPKYLFRKEGQNVTLSCEQNLNHDAMYWYRQDPGQGLRLIYYSQIVNDFQKGDIAEGYSVSREKKESFPLTVTSAQKNPTAFYLCASSIGGQGTYGYTFGSGTRLTVV.

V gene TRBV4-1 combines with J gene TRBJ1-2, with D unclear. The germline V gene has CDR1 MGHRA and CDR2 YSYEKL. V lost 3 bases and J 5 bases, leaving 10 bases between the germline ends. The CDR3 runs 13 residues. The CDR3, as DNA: TGCGCCAGCAGCCAGAGAGGAGGGTATGGCTACACCTTC. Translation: CASSQRGGYGYTF.

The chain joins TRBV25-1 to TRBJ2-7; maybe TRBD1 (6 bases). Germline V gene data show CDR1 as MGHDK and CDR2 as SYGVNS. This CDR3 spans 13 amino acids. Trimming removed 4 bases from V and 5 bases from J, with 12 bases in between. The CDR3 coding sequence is TGTGCCAGCAGTGCGCAGGGGTACAACGAGCAGTACTTC. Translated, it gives CASSAQGYNEQYF.

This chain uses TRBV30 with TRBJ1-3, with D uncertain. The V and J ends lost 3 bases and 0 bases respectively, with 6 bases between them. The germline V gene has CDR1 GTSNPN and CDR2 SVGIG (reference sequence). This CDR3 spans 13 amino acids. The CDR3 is CAWRAVSGNTIYF. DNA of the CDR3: TGTGCCTGGAGGGCAGTCTCTGGAAACACCATATATTTT.

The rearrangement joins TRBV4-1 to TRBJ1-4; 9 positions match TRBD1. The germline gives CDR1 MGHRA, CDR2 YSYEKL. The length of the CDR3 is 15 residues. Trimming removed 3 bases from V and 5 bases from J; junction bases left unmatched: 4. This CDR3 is CASSQGDRENEKLFF. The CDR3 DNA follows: TGCGCCAGCAGCCAGGGGGACAGGGAGAATGAAAAACTGTTTTTT.

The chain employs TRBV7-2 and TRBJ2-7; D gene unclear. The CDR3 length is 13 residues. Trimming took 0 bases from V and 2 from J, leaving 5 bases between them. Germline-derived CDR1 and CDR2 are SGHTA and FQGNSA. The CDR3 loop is CASSLAVAYEQYF. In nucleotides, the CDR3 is TGTGCCAGCAGCTTAGCAGTGGCCTACGAGCAGTACTTC.

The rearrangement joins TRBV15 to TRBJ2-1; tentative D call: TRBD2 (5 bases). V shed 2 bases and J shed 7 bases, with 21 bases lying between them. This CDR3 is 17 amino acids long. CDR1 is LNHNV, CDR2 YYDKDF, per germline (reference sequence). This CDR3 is CATSRMRDDSRQNEQFF. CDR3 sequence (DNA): TGTGCCACCAGCAGAATGAGGGATGACTCCCGTCAGAATGAGCAGTTCTTC.

The CDR3 DNA follows: TGTGCCAGCAGCCCCTGGACTAGCGGGGGGGCGGAGACCCAGTACTTC. Translation: CASSPWTSGGAETQYF. V and J are TRBV9 and TRBJ2-5; TRBD2 matches 15 bases. Trimming at V came to 4 bases and at J to 5 bases, leaving 6 bases not matched to a gene. The germline V gene encodes CDR1 SGDLS and CDR2 YYNGEE. The CDR3 covers 16 residues. Filled out from reference TRBV9 and TRBJ2-5, the complete variable domain reads DSGVTQTPKHLITATGQRVTLRCSPRSGDLSVYWYQQSLDQGLQFLIQYYNGEERAKGNILERFSAQQFPDLHSELNLSSLELGDSALYFCASSPWTSGGAETQYFGPGTRLLVL.

CDR3 nucleotides: TGTGCCAGCAGCGTACGACAGTCCTACGAGCAGTACTTC. Its translation is CASSVRQSYEQYF. V is TRBV7-9 and J is TRBJ2-7; D might be TRBD1 (5 bases). Germline V lookup: CDR1 SEHNR, CDR2 FQNEAQ (reference sequence). This CDR3 comprises 13 residues. The V gene lost 5 bases and the J gene lost 1 base, with 9 bases spanning the gap.

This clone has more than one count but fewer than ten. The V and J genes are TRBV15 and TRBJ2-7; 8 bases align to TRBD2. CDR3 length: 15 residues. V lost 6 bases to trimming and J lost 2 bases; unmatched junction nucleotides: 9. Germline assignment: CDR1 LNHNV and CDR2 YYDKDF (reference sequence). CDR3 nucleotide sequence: TGTGCCACCAGTTCGGGGGGGAAACCAACCTACGAGCAGTACTTC. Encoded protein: CATSSGGKPTYEQYF.

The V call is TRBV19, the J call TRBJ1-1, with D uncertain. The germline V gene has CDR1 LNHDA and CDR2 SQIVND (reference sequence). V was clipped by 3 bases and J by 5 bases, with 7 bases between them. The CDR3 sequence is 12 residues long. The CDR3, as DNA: TGTGCCAGTAGTATGAGGGAGACTGAAGCTTTCTTT. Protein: CASSMRETEAFF.

The CDR3 DNA is TGCGCCAGCAGCCAAATTACCGGGGGCTACACCTTC. Protein: CASSQITGGYTF. The gene calls are TRBV4-1 and TRBJ1-2, with D uncertain. The germline V and J ends were trimmed by 2 bases and 8 bases, with 9 bases remaining between them. The CDR3 is 12 amino acids. Germline V gene lookup returns CDR1 MGHRA and CDR2 YSYEKL.

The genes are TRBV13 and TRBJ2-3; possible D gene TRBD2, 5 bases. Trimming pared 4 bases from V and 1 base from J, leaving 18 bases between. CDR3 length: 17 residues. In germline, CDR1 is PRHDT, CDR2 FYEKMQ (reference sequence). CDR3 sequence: CASSYKEAGVGTDTQYF. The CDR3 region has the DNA TGTGCCAGCAGCTATAAGGAGGCTGGGGTTGGCACAGATACGCAGTATTTT.

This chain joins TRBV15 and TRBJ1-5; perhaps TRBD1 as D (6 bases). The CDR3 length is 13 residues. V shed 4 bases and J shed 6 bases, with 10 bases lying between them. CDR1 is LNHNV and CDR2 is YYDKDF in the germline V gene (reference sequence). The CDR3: CATSNGGSQPQHF. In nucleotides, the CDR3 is TGTGCCACCAGCAATGGGGGCAGTCAGCCCCAGCATTTT.

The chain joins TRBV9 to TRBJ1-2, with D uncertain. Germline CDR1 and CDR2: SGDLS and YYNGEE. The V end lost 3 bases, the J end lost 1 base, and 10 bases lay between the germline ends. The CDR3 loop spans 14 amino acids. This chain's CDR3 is CASSEGIGNYGYTF. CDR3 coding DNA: TGTGCCAGCAGCGAGGGTATAGGTAACTATGGCTACACCTTC.

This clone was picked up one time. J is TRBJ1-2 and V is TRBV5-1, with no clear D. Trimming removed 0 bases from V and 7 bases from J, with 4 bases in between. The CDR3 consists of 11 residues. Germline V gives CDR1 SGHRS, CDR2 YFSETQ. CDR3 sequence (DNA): TGCGCCAGCAGCTTGGAGGCTGGCTACACCTTC. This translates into CASSLEAGYTF. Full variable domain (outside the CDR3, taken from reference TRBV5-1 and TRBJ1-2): KAGVTQTPRYLIKTRGQQVTLSCSPISGHRSVSWYQQTPGQGLQFLFEYFSETQRNKGNFPGRFSGRQFSNSRSEMNVSTLELGDSALYLCASSLEAGYTFGSGTRLTVV.

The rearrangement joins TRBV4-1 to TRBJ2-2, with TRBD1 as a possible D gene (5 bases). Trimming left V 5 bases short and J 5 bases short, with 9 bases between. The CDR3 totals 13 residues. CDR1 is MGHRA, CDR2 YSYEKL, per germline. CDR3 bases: TGCGCCAGCAGCGAAACAGGAACCGGGGAGCTGTTTTTT. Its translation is CASSETGTGELFF.

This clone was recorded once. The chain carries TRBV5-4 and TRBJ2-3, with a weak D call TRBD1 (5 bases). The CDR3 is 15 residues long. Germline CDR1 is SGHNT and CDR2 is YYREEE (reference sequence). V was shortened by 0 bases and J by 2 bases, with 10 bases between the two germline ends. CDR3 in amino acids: CASSLGAGFTDTQYF. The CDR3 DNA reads TGTGCCAGCAGCTTGGGGGCAGGGTTCACAGATACGCAGTATTTT.

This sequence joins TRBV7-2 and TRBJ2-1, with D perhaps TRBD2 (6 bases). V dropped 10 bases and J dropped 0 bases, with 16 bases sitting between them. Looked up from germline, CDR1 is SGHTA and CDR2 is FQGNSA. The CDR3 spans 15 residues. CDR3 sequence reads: CATPSGDSSYNEQFF. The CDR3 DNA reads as TGTGCCACCCCATCGGGGGATAGCTCCTACAATGAGCAGTTCTTC.

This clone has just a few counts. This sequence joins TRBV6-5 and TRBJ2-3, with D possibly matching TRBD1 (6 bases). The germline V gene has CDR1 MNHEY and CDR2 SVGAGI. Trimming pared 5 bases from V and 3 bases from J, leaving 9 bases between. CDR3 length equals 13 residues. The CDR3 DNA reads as TGTGCCAGCAGTCAGAGGGGGACAGATACGCAGTATTTT. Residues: CASSQRGTDTQYF.

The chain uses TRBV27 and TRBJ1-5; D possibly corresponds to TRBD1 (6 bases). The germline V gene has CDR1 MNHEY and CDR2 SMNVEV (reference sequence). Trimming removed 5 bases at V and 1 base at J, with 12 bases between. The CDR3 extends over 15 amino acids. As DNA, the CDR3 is TGTGCCAGCAGTACTGGGGGGCGCAGCAATCAGCCCCAGCATTTT. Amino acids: CASSTGGRSNQPQHF.

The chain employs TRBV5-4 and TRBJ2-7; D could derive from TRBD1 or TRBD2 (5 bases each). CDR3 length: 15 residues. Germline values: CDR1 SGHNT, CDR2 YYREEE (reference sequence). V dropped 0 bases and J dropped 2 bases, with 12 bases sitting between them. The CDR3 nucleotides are TGTGCCAGCAGCTTGGCGGGACGCCCAACCTACGAGCAGTACTTC. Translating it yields CASSLAGRPTYEQYF.